The sequence of this T cell receptor beta chain was determined in a study of T cells in Graves' hyperthyroidism and ophthalmopathy. What was amplified from RNA transcripts were TCR beta CDR3 regions. In the first-round RT-PCR of the TCR CDR3, the HTBI primer set was used. A single record per CDR3 protein comes from TCRdb applying MiXCR to the multiplex PCR reads. The repertoire consists of around 420,000 distinct CDR3 sequences, with around a sixth occurring once and the leading ten covering almost 8%. PBMCs came from less than 11 ml fresh peripheral blood. This CDR3 comprises 15 residues. J was trimmed by 6 bases and V by 5 bases; bases with no gene match: 13. Per germline, CDR1 GTSNPN and CDR2 SVGIG (reference sequence).

This rearrangement joins TRBV30 to TRBJ2-1; 7 nucleotides match TRBD2. What was sequenced was blood. The sequence was obtained from a woman between 18 and 29 years old with Graves' hyperthyroidism. The CDR3 DNA is TGTGCCTGGGGTACCCGCGGGAGTACGGCCAATGAGCAGTTCTTC. It encodes CAWGTRGSTANEQFF. Looking up the rest from reference TRBV30 and TRBJ2-1 gives the full variable domain: SQTIHQWPATLVQPVGSPLSLECTVEGTSNPNLYWYRQAAGRGLQLLFYSVGIGQISSEVPQNLSASRPQDRQFILSSKKLLLSDSGFYLCAWGTRGSTANEQFFGPGTRLTVL.